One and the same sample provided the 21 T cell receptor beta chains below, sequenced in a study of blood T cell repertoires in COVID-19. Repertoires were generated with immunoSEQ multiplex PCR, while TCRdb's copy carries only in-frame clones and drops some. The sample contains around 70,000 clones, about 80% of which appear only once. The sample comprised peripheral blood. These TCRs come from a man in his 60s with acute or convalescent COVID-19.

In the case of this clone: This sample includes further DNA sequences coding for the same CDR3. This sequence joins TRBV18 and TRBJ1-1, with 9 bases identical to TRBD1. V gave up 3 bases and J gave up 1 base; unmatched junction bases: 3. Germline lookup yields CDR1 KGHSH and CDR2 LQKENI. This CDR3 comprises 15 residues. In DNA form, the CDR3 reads TGTGCCAGCTCACCGGGGACAGGGACGAACACTGAAGCTTTCTTT. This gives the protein CASSPGTGTNTEAFF. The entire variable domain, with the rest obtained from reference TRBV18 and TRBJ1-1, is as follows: NAGVMQNPRHLVRRRGQEARLRCSPMKGHSHVYWYRQLPEEGLKFMVYLQKENIIDESGMPKERFSAEFPKEGPSILRIQQVVRGDSAAYFCASSPGTGTNTEAFFGQGTRLTVV.

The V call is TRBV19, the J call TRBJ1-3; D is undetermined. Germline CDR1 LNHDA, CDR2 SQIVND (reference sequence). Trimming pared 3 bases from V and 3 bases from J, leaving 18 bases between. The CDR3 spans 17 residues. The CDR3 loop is CASSILPQDQYGNTIYF. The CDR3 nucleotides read TGTGCCAGTAGTATTCTCCCCCAGGATCAGTATGGAAACACCATATATTTT.

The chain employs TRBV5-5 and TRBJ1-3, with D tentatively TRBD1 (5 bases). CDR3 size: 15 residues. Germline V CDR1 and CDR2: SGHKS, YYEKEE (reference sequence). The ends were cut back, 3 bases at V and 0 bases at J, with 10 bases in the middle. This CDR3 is CASSSTGLSGNTIYF. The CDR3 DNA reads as TGTGCCAGCAGCTCCACAGGTCTCTCTGGAAACACCATATATTTT.

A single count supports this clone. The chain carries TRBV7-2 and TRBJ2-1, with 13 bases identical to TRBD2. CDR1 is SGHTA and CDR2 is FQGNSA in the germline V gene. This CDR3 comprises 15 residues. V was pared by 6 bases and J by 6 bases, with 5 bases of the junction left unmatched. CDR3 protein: CASRETSGGANEQFF. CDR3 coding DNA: TGTGCCAGCAGGGAAACTAGCGGGGGGGCCAATGAGCAGTTCTTC.

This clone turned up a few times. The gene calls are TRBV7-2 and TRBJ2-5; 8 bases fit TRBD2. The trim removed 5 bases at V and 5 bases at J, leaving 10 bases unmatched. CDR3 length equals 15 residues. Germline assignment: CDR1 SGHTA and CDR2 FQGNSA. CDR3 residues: CASSPGTRWGETQYF. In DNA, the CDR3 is TGTGCCAGCAGCCCTGGGACTAGGTGGGGGGAGACCCAGTACTTC.

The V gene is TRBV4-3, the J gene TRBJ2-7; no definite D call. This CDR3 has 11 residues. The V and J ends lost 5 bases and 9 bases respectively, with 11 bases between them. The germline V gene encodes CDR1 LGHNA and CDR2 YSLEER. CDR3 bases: TGCGCCAGCAGCACGACTGACCTGCAGTACGTC. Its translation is CASSTTDLQYV.

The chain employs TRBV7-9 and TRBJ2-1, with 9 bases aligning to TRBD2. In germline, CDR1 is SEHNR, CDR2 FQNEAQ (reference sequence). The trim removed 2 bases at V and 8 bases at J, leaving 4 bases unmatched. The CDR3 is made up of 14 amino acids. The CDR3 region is CASSLWRGGDEQFF. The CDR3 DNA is TGTGCCAGCAGCTTATGGCGGGGGGGCGATGAGCAGTTCTTC.

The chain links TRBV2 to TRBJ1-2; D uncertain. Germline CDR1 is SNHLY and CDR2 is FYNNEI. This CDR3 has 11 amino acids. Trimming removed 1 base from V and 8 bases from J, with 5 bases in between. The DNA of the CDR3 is TGTGCCAGCAGTGAAGTAGAGGGCTACACCTTC. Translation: CASSEVEGYTF.

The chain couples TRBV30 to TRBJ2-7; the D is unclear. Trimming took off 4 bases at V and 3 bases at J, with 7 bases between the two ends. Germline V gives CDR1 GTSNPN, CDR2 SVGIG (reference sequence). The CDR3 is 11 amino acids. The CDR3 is CAWTRGYEQYF. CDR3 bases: TGTGCCTGGACCCGCGGCTACGAGCAGTACTTC.

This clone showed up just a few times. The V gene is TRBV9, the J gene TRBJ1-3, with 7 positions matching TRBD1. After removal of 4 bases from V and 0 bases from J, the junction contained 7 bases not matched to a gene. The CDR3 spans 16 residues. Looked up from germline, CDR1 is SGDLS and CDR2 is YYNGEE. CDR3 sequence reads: CASSPRQGVSGNTIYF. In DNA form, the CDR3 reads TGTGCCAGCAGCCCCCGACAGGGTGTCTCTGGAAACACCATATATTTT.

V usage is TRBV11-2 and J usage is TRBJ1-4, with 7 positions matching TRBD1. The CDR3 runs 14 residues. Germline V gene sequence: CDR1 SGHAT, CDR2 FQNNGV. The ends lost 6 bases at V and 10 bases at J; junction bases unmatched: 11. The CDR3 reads CASSSNLGQPKLFF. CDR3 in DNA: TGTGCCAGCAGTTCTAATTTGGGACAGCCAAAACTGTTTTTT. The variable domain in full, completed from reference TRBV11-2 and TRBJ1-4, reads EAGVAQSPRYKIIEKRQSVAFWCNPISGHATLYWYQQILGQGPKLLIQFQNNGVVDDSQLPKDRFSAERLKGVDSTLKIQPAKLEDSAVYLCASSSNLGQPKLFFGSGTQLSVL.

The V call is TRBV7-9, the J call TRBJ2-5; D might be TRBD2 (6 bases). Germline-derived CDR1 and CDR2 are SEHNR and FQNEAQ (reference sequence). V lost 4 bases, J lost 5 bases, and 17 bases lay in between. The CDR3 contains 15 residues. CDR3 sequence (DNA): TGTGCCAGCAGCTACTCGTGGGACTTTTCGGAGACCCAGTACTTC. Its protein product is CASSYSWDFSETQYF. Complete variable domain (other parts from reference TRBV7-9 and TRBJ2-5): DTGVSQNPRHKITKRGQNVTFRCDPISEHNRLYWYRQTLGQGPEFLTYFQNEAQLEKSRLLSDRFSAERPKGSFSTLEIQRTEQGDSAMYLCASSYSWDFSETQYFGPGTRLLVL.

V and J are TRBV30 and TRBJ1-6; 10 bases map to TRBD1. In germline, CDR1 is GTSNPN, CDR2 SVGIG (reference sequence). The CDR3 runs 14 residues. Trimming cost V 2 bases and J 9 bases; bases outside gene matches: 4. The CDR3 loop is CAWSRGQGFSPLHF. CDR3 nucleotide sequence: TGTGCCTGGAGTCGGGGACAGGGGTTTTCACCCCTCCACTTT.

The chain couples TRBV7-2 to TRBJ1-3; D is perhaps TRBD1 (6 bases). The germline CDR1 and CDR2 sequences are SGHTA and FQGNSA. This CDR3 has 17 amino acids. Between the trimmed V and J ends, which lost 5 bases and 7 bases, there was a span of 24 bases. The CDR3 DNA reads TGTGCCAGCAGCCGTAGTATAGGGGGTGTAGGCTCCAACACCATATATTTT. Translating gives CASSRSIGGVGSNTIYF. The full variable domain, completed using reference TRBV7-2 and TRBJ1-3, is GAGVSQSPSNKVTEKGKDVELRCDPISGHTALYWYRQSLGQGLEFLIYFQGNSAPDKSGLPSDRFSAERTGGSVSTLTIQRTQQEDSAVYLCASSRSIGGVGSNTIYFGEGSWLTVV.

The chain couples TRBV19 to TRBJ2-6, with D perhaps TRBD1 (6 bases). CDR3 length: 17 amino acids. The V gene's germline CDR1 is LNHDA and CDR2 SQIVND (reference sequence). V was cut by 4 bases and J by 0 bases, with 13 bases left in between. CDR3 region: CASSTGAPSSGANVLTF. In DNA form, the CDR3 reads TGTGCCAGTAGTACAGGGGCCCCGAGCTCTGGGGCCAACGTCCTGACTTTC. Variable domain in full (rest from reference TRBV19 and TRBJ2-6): DGGITQSPKYLFRKEGQNVTLSCEQNLNHDAMYWYRQDPGQGLRLIYYSQIVNDFQKGDIAEGYSVSREKKESFPLTVTSAQKNPTAFYLCASSTGAPSSGANVLTFGAGSRLTVL.

CDR3 amino acids: CASSLPGQGAREKLFF. The CDR3, as DNA: TGCGCCAGCAGCTTACCGGGACAGGGGGCGCGAGAAAAACTGTTTTTT. The chain has TRBV5-1 and TRBJ1-4; 12 nucleotides match TRBD1. Germline assignment: CDR1 SGHRS and CDR2 YFSETQ. The CDR3 spans 16 residues. Trimming cost V 2 bases and J 8 bases; bases outside gene matches: 7. The entire variable domain, with the rest obtained from reference TRBV5-1 and TRBJ1-4, is as follows: KAGVTQTPRYLIKTRGQQVTLSCSPISGHRSVSWYQQTPGQGLQFLFEYFSETQRNKGNFPGRFSGRQFSNSRSEMNVSTLELGDSALYLCASSLPGQGAREKLFFGSGTQLSVL.

The CDR3 sequence: CASSSGRGAPTRYNEQFF. CDR3 DNA: TGTGCCAGCAGTTCTGGGAGGGGGGCCCCTACCCGCTACAATGAGCAGTTCTTC. This sequence joins TRBV5-6 and TRBJ2-1, with a tentative D call TRBD2 (7 bases). CDR1 is SGHDT, CDR2 YYEEEE, per germline. The V end was cut by 5 bases, the J end by 3 bases, with 24 bases between. The CDR3 is 18 residues long.

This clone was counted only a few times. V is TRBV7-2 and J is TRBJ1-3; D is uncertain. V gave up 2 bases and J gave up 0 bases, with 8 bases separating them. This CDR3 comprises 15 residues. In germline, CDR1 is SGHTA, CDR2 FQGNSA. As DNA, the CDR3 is TGTGCCAGCAGCTTACGGGTAGTCTCTGGAAACACCATATATTTT. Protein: CASSLRVVSGNTIYF. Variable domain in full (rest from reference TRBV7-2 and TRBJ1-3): GAGVSQSPSNKVTEKGKDVELRCDPISGHTALYWYRQSLGQGLEFLIYFQGNSAPDKSGLPSDRFSAERTGGSVSTLTIQRTQQEDSAVYLCASSLRVVSGNTIYFGEGSWLTVV.

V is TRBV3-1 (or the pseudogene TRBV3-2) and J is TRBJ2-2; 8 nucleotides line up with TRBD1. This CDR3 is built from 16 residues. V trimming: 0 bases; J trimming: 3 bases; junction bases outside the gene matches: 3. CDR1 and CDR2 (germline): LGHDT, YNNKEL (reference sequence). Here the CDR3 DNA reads TGTGCCAGCAGCCAAGATCCAGGGGGCGACACCGGGGAGCTGTTTTTT. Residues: CASSQDPGGDTGELFF.

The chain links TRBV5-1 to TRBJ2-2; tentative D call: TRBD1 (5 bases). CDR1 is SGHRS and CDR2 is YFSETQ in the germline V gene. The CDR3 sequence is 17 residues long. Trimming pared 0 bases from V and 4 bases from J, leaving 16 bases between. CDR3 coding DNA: TGCGCCAGCAGCTTGGCCCTATTAGGGCAGGGCACCGGGGAGCTGTTTTTT. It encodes CASSLALLGQGTGELFF.

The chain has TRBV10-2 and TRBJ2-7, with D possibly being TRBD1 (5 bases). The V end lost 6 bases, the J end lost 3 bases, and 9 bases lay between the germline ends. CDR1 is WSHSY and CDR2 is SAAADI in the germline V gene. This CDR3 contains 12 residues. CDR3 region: CASSYDSYEQYV. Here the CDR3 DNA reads TGCGCCAGCAGCTACGACAGCTACGAGCAGTACGTC.